This T cell receptor beta chain was recovered during a study of technical replicates of blood from several donors. This table comes from immunoSEQ multiplex PCR, and its TCRdb copy is limited to in-frame clones, with some not included. Altogether tens of thousands of clones are present, 92% being singletons, with the ten largest covering around 4%. This clonotype originated in a human donor in good health. Some clones in this sample may be carry-over from other donors' samples. The source material was PBMCs.

In nucleotides, the CDR3 is TGTGCCAGCAGCTCCTTTTTTTCTCCGCAGTATTTT. Its translation is CASSSFFSPQYF. The chain is built from TRBV7-6 and TRBJ2-3; unclear D gene. Per the germline V gene, CDR1 is SGHVS and CDR2 is FNYEAQ. This CDR3 is 12 amino acids long. Trimming stripped 4 bases from V and 10 bases from J, with 12 bases between. Based on the CDR3 plus reference TRBV7-6 and TRBJ2-3, the full variable domain is GAGVSQSPRYKVTKRGQDVALRCDPISGHVSLYWYRQALGQGPEFLTYFNYEAQQDKSGLPNDRFSAERPEGSISTLTIQRTEQRDSAMYRCASSSFFSPQYFGPGTRLTVL.